This TCR beta chain was captured in a study of post-analysis software for immune sequencing data (dated by TCRdb to about 2015). Looking at the study overall: Recorded disease courses included relapsing-remitting, secondary progressive and progressive-relapsing multiple sclerosis, with some patients lacking subtype annotation. A subset of samples was prepared in parallel using single-end sample barcoding, then pooled and co-amplified after Illumina adapter ligation. The patient repertoires were compared against about a dozen previously published healthy control repertoires obtained from donors aged about 6 to 26 years.

TCR beta repertoires were profiled from peripheral blood of about a dozen young patients with multiple sclerosis to demonstrate the VDJtools post-analysis software. The patients with multiple sclerosis were children and adolescents between 6 and 15 years of age. The germline V gene gives CDR1 as SQVTM and CDR2 as ANQGSEA. There are 11 amino acids in the CDR3, from cysteine to phenylalanine inclusive. CDR3 DNA is the only sequence kept; it has 33 bases, read in frame from the first base. Paper-wide results and their limitations: Direct clustering with F measure showed strong co-clustering of samples prepared in the same batch, prompting a batch-effect correction. Normalized Chao1 diversity was significantly lower in multiple sclerosis patients than controls, suggesting substantial peripheral T-cell clonal expansion. Roughly 5 TRBV segments, including TRBV5-6, TRBV5-1 and TRBV20-1, were significantly more frequent in patients than controls. The control group was slightly older than the multiple sclerosis patient group.

As concerns this clonotype: The antigen it binds to is not known. Base qualities are not provided; no much larger clone lies one nucleotide away.

To prepare the library, PCR was applied. Sequencing was performed on an Illumina HiSeq 2500. To reduce PCR and sequencing biases, unique molecular identifiers were incorporated into the TCR beta cDNA libraries. Roughly 0.5 million cDNA molecules were obtained per 1 to 10 million input T cells, so each molecule approximated one T cell. Patient libraries were prepared and sequenced with the same protocol used for the earlier healthy control dataset. Within a given batch, samples were prepared together, multiplexed and sequenced on the same HiSeq lane. For the original study's pipeline: Raw barcoded reads were processed with MIGEC, and single-read molecular identifier groups were discarded before consensus assembly and CDR3 extraction. VDJtools was used for post-analysis of the clonotype tables, with diversity normalized by down-sampling every dataset to the smallest sample size. To correct batch-related cross-sample contamination, repertoire overlap clustering matched CDR3 amino acid sequences but not nucleotide sequences. Clones were called with MiXCR by TCRdb after fastp trimmed the public reads at Q25, and only in-frame beta chains were retained. Merged by CDR3 protein, the rows form single entries marked with the most common genes and DNA. None of the V and J calls come from the authors' own analysis; TCRdb made them. The sample profile shows hundreds of thousands of distinct CDR3 sequences; 53% of them were found once. The ten biggest clones cover around 4.5% of the sample.

Sequencing was performed on blood. The receptor's source is a girl aged 5-17 years with multiple sclerosis. The rearranged segments are TRBV29-1 and TRBJ1-2; the D segment could be TRBD1, given 6 matching bases. The sequenced DNA is TGCAGTGGAGGGGGAACCTATGGCTACACCTTC. It translates as CSGGGTYGYTF.